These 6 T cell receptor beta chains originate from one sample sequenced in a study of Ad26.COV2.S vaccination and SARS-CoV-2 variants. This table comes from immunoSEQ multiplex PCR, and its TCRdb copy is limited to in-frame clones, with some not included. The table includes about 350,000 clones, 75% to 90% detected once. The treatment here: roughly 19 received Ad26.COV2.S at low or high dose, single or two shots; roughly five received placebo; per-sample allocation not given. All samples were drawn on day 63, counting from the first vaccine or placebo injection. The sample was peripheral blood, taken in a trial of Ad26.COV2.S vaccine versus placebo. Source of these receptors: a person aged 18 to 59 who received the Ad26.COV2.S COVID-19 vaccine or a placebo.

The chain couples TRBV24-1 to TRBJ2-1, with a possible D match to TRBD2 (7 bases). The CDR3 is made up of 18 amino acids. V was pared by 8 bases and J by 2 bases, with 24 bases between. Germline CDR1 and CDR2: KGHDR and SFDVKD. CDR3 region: CATMSGAVGGGTYNEQFF. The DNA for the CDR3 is TGTGCCACCATGAGTGGGGCGGTAGGGGGGGGCACCTACAATGAGCAGTTCTTC.

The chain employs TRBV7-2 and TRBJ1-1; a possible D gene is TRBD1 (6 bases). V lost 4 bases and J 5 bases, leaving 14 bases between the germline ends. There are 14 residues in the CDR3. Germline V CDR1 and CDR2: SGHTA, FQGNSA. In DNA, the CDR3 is TGTGCCAGCAGCTCTTTACAGGGCAGGACTGAAGCTTTCTTT. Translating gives CASSSLQGRTEAFF.

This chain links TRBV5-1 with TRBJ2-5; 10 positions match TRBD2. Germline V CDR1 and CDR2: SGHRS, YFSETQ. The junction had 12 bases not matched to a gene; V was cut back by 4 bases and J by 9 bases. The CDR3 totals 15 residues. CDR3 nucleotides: TGCGCCAGCAGCATGACTAGCGGGTCAGGGCGGGCCCAGTACTTC. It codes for CASSMTSGSGRAQYF.

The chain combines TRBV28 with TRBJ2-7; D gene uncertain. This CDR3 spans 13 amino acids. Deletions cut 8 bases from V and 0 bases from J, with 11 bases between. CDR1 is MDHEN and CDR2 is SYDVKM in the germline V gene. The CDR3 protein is CASDPRNSYEQYF. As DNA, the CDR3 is TGTGCCAGCGACCCGAGAAACTCCTACGAGCAGTACTTC.

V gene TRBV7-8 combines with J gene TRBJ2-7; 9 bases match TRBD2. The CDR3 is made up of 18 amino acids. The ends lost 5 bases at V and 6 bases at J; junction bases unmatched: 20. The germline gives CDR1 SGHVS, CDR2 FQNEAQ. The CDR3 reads CASSLIYPGLAGSGEQYF. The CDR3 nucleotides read TGTGCCAGCAGCCTAATTTACCCAGGGCTAGCGGGAAGTGGCGAGCAGTACTTC.

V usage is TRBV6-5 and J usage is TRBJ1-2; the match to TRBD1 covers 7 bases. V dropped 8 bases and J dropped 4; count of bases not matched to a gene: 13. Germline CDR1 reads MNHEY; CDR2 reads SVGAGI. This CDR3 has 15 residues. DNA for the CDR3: TGTGCCAGCTCGCTCCCCGGGACAGATATCTATGGCTACACCTTC. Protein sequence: CASSLPGTDIYGYTF.